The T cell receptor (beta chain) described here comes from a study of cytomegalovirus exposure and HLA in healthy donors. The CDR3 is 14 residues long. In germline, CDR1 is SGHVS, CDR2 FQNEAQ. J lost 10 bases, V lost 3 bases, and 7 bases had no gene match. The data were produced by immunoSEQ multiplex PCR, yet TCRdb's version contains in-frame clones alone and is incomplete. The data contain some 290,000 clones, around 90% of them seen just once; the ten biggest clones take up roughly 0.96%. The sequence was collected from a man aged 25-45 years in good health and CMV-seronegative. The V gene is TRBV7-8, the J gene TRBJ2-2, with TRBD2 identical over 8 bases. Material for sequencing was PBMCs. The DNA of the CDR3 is TGTGCCAGCAGCTTGCAACCGGGGGGGCAGGAGCTGTTTTTT. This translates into CASSLQPGGQELFF.